What follows are 29 T cell receptor beta chains derived from one specimen sequenced in a study of cytomegalovirus exposure and HLA in healthy donors. Amplification used 60 Vbeta primers and 13 Jbeta primers. Profiling relied on immunoSEQ multiplex PCR, and the TCRdb table lists in-frame clones only, not all of them. The sample holds over 150,000 clones, roughly 80% seen once. Sequences were obtained from PBMCs. Receptors were obtained from a male donor in good health and CMV-seronegative.

The chain combines TRBV5-5 with TRBJ2-7; tentative D call: TRBD1 (6 bases). The CDR3 extends over 12 amino acids. V was pared by 7 bases and J by 0 bases, with 8 bases between. Germline values: CDR1 SGHKS, CDR2 YYEKEE (reference sequence). In DNA, the CDR3 is TGTGCCAGCCGGGACACCTCCTACGAGCAGTACTTC. As protein: CASRDTSYEQYF.

The chain couples TRBV19 to TRBJ1-4, with D hard to call. V was pared by 7 bases and J by 0 bases, with 15 bases between. There are 16 residues in the CDR3. Per germline, CDR1 LNHDA and CDR2 SQIVND (reference sequence). The chain's CDR3 is CASMGRGSATNEKLFF. DNA of the CDR3: TGTGCCAGTATGGGCCGGGGATCAGCAACTAATGAAAAACTGTTTTTT.

This chain joins TRBV5-4 and TRBJ2-3, with 7 bases identical to TRBD1. The junction had 6 bases not matched to a gene; V was cut back by 4 bases and J by 1 base. This CDR3 spans 15 amino acids. In germline, CDR1 is SGHNT, CDR2 YYREEE (reference sequence). The CDR3 sequence: CASSITGTGTDTQYF. The CDR3 DNA sequence: TGTGCCAGCAGCATAACCGGGACAGGCACAGATACGCAGTATTTT.

The rearrangement links TRBV5-1 to TRBJ1-3; D ambiguous. This CDR3 has 15 amino acids. V lost 2 bases to trimming and J lost 0 bases, with 9 bases between them. CDR1 is SGHRS, CDR2 YFSETQ, per germline. DNA for the CDR3: TGCGCCAGCAGCTTAGACGGGAGCTCTGGAAACACCATATATTTT. Translated, it gives CASSLDGSSGNTIYF.

The V and J genes are TRBV5-1 and TRBJ2-7; TRBD1 matches at 9 bases. The V gene's germline CDR1 is SGHRS and CDR2 YFSETQ. CDR3 length: 16 amino acids. The ends lost 1 base at V and 5 bases at J; junction bases unmatched: 10. CDR3 residues: CASSLTSGTGRNEQYF. The CDR3 DNA reads as TGCGCCAGCAGCTTGACGTCTGGGACAGGGCGGAACGAGCAGTACTTC.

The gene calls are TRBV18 and TRBJ2-2; TRBD1 matches 9 bases. J lost 8 bases, V lost 3 bases, and 13 bases had no gene match. CDR3 length equals 17 residues. From germline, CDR1 is KGHSH and CDR2 LQKENI. CDR3 nucleotides: TGTGCCAGCTCACCGCGACAGGGGGAGACCTCTCAGGGGGAGCTGTTTTTT. It codes for CASSPRQGETSQGELFF.

The V gene is TRBV7-3, the J gene TRBJ2-3; 8 nucleotides align to TRBD1. The CDR3 has 14 amino acids. Per the germline V gene, CDR1 is SGHTA and CDR2 is FQGTGA. The V and J ends lost 5 bases and 6 bases, in that order; junction bases with no gene match: 7. CDR3 amino acids: CASSLGQGWDTQYF. The CDR3 nucleotides read TGTGCCAGCAGCCTTGGACAGGGATGGGATACGCAGTATTTT.

This rearrangement joins TRBV7-6 to TRBJ2-1, with 7 bases aligning to TRBD1. The CDR3 totals 16 residues. V shed 5 bases and J 1 base; nucleotides not matched to a gene: 8. Germline CDR1 reads SGHVS; CDR2 reads FNYEAQ. The CDR3: CASSAPGQRSYNEQFF. CDR3 nucleotide sequence: TGTGCCAGCAGCGCGCCGGGACAGAGATCCTACAATGAGCAGTTCTTC.

V and J are TRBV13 and TRBJ1-2, with D possibly matching TRBD1 (5 bases). Germline V gene sequence: CDR1 PRHDT, CDR2 FYEKMQ (reference sequence). CDR3 length: 13 amino acids. The V and J ends lost 3 bases and 9 bases respectively, with 14 bases between them. CDR3 in DNA: TGTGCCAGCAGCTTGGGCAGGGAGGATAGCTACACCTTC. This gives the protein CASSLGREDSYTF.

DNA for the CDR3: TGCGCCAGCAGCCAAGTCGGAGAGACCCATGAGCAGTTCTTC. The encoded protein is CASSQVGETHEQFF. V usage is TRBV4-3 and J usage is TRBJ2-1; D not resolved. This CDR3 spans 14 amino acids. Between the trimmed V and J ends, which lost 1 base and 8 bases, there was a span of 12 bases. Looked up from germline, CDR1 is LGHNA and CDR2 is YSLEER.

This clone was counted between two and nine times. The chain couples TRBV28 to TRBJ2-2; D might be TRBD2 (6 bases). Germline-derived CDR1 and CDR2 are MDHEN and SYDVKM. The CDR3 covers 14 residues. CDR3 nucleotides: TGTGCACTGCGGGGACCGATGAACACCGGGGAGCTGTTTTTT. This encodes CALRGPMNTGELFF.

This clone showed up just a few times. DNA of the CDR3: TGTGCCAGCAGCCGAAAGACAGGGGGGTCCACTGAAGCTTTCTTT. It is translated as CASSRKTGGSTEAFF. V gene TRBV11-3 combines with J gene TRBJ1-1; 9 bases line up with TRBD1. With V trimmed by 5 bases and J by 4 bases, 8 bases remained unmatched. Germline CDR1 and CDR2: SGHNT and YENEEA. The CDR3 runs to 15 residues.

This clone was picked up a small number of times. The chain recombines TRBV7-9 with TRBJ2-5; 13 positions agree with TRBD2. This CDR3 has 17 amino acids. The germline CDR1 and CDR2 sequences are SEHNR and FQNEAQ (reference sequence). The V segment lost 3 bases and the J segment 2 bases; nucleotides outside the gene matches: 6. CDR3 protein: CASSLLTSGGIQETQYF. The CDR3 coding sequence is TGTGCCAGCAGCTTGTTGACTAGCGGGGGGATACAAGAGACCCAGTACTTC.

This sequence joins TRBV15 and TRBJ1-3; 9 nucleotides agree with TRBD1. V lost 3 bases to trimming and J lost 4 bases; unmatched junction nucleotides: 4. Germline CDR1 and CDR2: LNHNV and YYDKDF (reference sequence). The CDR3 has 15 amino acids. CDR3 loop: CATSRGQGWGNTIYF. The CDR3 DNA follows: TGTGCCACCAGCAGGGGACAGGGTTGGGGAAACACCATATATTTT.

This chain uses TRBV7-9 with TRBJ1-2; D possibly corresponds to TRBD1 (5 bases). Germline CDR1 SEHNR, CDR2 FQNEAQ (reference sequence). CDR3 length equals 13 residues. The germline V and J ends were trimmed by 5 bases and 1 base, with 8 bases remaining between them. CDR3 loop: CASSTRVNYGYTF. The CDR3 DNA follows: TGTGCCAGCAGCACCAGGGTTAACTATGGCTACACCTTC. Full variable domain (outside the CDR3, taken from reference TRBV7-9 and TRBJ1-2): DTGVSQNPRHKITKRGQNVTFRCDPISEHNRLYWYRQTLGQGPEFLTYFQNEAQLEKSRLLSDRFSAERPKGSFSTLEIQRTEQGDSAMYLCASSTRVNYGYTFGSGTRLTVV.

The genes are TRBV9 and TRBJ2-7, with TRBD2 as a possible D gene (5 bases). The CDR3 loop spans 12 amino acids. The germline CDR1 and CDR2 sequences are SGDLS and YYNGEE. The germline V and J ends were trimmed by 4 bases and 2 bases, with 7 bases remaining between them. In nucleotides, the CDR3 is TGTGCCAGCAGCCCCGGGACCTACGAGCAGTACTTC. Translated, it gives CASSPGTYEQYF.

The genes are TRBV5-1 and TRBJ2-7, with a possible D match to TRBD2 (6 bases). This CDR3 has 17 amino acids. Germline V gives CDR1 SGHRS, CDR2 YFSETQ. V lost 3 bases and J 6 bases, leaving 25 bases between the germline ends. The DNA of the CDR3 is TGCGCCAGCAGCTACCCTTCCGAACCCGGGTTGCGGGGCGAGCAGTACTTC. It translates to CASSYPSEPGLRGEQYF.

The chain is built from TRBV9 and TRBJ1-2; 9 positions agree with TRBD1. The CDR3 runs 16 residues. Trimming removed 0 bases from V and 7 bases from J; junction bases left unmatched: 10. CDR1 and CDR2 (germline): SGDLS, YYNGEE. CDR3 sequence reads: CASSVAEPGQGFGYTF. The CDR3, as DNA: TGTGCCAGCAGCGTAGCCGAACCGGGACAGGGCTTTGGCTACACCTTC.

This chain connects TRBV10-1 to TRBJ2-3; D is possibly TRBD1 (5 bases). The CDR3 loop spans 14 amino acids. CDR1 is WNHNN and CDR2 is SYGVQD in the germline V gene (reference sequence). Trimming stripped 9 bases from V and 4 bases from J, with 17 bases between. The DNA for the CDR3 is TGCGCCAGGGTATTGCGGTTGGGGCCAGATACGCAGTATTTT. It codes for CARVLRLGPDTQYF.

CDR3 sequence reads: CASSPLRDSWALYEQYF. The CDR3, as DNA: TGTGCCAGCAGTCCCCTACGGGACTCCTGGGCCCTTTACGAGCAGTACTTC. This sequence joins TRBV28 and TRBJ2-7; the D gene is possibly TRBD2 (6 bases). Trimming pared 5 bases from V and 4 bases from J, leaving 24 bases between. This CDR3 has 17 residues. Germline V gives CDR1 MDHEN, CDR2 SYDVKM.

This clone was recorded a few times. The chain combines TRBV12-5 with TRBJ2-1; tentatively, D is TRBD2 (5 bases). The germline V gene encodes CDR1 LGHNT and CDR2 FRNRAP. The CDR3 runs 13 residues. V shed 1 base and J shed 8 bases, with 9 bases lying between them. The DNA of the CDR3 is TGTGCTAGTGGTTTGGCGGACTTCCATGAGCAGTTCTTC. Its protein is CASGLADFHEQFF.

The chain uses TRBV5-6 and TRBJ2-7; maybe TRBD1 (5 bases). This CDR3 is built from 14 residues. The germline V gene has CDR1 SGHDT and CDR2 YYEEEE. Trimming cost V 5 bases and J 2 bases, with 14 bases left between them. The CDR3, as DNA: TGTGCCAGCAGTTTACAGGAAGGGACCTACGAGCAGTACTTC. Translating gives CASSLQEGTYEQYF. The full variable domain, rest sourced from reference TRBV5-6 and TRBJ2-7, is DAGVTQSPTHLIKTRGQQVTLRCSPKSGHDTVSWYQQALGQGPQFIFQYYEEEERQRGNFPDRFSGHQFPNYSSELNVNALLLGDSALYLCASSLQEGTYEQYFGPGTRLTVT.

This clone has only a few counts. V usage is TRBV6-5 and J usage is TRBJ1-2; D might be TRBD1 (5 bases). Trimming took off 0 bases at V and 8 bases at J, with 7 bases between the two ends. There are 12 residues in the CDR3. Germline V gene sequence: CDR1 MNHEY, CDR2 SVGAGI. The CDR3 DNA follows: TGTGCCAGCAGTTACTCGGGGGGAGGCTACACCTTC. Its translation is CASSYSGGGYTF.

The rearrangement joins TRBV9 to TRBJ2-2, with D maybe TRBD1 (6 bases). With 2 bases removed from V and 7 bases from J, the gap between germline ends came to 12 bases. The V gene's germline CDR1 is SGDLS and CDR2 YYNGEE. CDR3 length equals 14 residues. CDR3 amino acids: CASSVPGVGGELFF. CDR3 in DNA: TGTGCCAGCAGCGTCCCAGGGGTGGGCGGGGAGCTGTTTTTT.

The J gene is TRBJ1-5, the V gene TRBV19, with TRBD1 matching 7 bases. V was clipped by 1 base and J by 6 bases; unmatched bases: 3. Germline loops: CDR1 LNHDA, CDR2 SQIVND (reference sequence). This CDR3 contains 14 residues. CDR3 sequence (DNA): TGTGCCAGTAGTATAGGAGGGGGCGGTCAGCCCCAGCATTTT. The encoded protein is CASSIGGGGQPQHF.

The gene calls are TRBV29-1 and TRBJ2-1, with 13 bases identical to TRBD2. The V gene end was trimmed by 5 bases and the J gene end by 8 bases; junction bases not matched to a gene: 6. CDR3 length equals 14 residues. Germline V gives CDR1 SQVTM, CDR2 ANQGSEA. The CDR3 sequence: CSVRPGLAGDEQFF. Written as DNA, the CDR3 is TGCAGCGTTAGGCCTGGACTAGCGGGAGATGAGCAGTTCTTC.

The genes are TRBV5-1 and TRBJ2-6; 10 bases are shared with TRBD1. This CDR3 spans 18 amino acids. Germline V gene data show CDR1 as SGHRS and CDR2 as YFSETQ. V shed 4 bases and J 0 bases; nucleotides not matched to a gene: 7. The CDR3 sequence: CASSQGQGMNSGANVLTF. CDR3 sequence (DNA): TGCGCCAGCAGCCAGGGACAGGGGATGAACTCTGGGGCCAACGTCCTGACTTTC. The variable domain in full, with the rest retrieved from reference TRBV5-1 and TRBJ2-6, is KAGVTQTPRYLIKTRGQQVTLSCSPISGHRSVSWYQQTPGQGLQFLFEYFSETQRNKGNFPGRFSGRQFSNSRSEMNVSTLELGDSALYLCASSQGQGMNSGANVLTFGAGSRLTVL.

The J gene is TRBJ2-2, the V gene TRBV5-1; tentative D call: TRBD2 (5 bases). There are 14 residues in the CDR3. Germline loops: CDR1 SGHRS, CDR2 YFSETQ. Trimming took 8 bases from V and 7 from J, leaving 18 bases between them. This CDR3 is CASTTRGLGGELFF. The CDR3 DNA is TGCGCCAGTACCACCCGAGGGTTGGGCGGGGAGCTGTTTTTT.

The chain links TRBV11-3 to TRBJ2-3; 9 nucleotides agree with TRBD1. Germline values: CDR1 SGHNT, CDR2 YENEEA. V was pared by 6 bases and J by 6 bases, with 1 base of the junction left unmatched. This CDR3 contains 12 residues. CDR3 coding DNA: TGTGCCAGCAGGGGGACAGGGGATACGCAGTATTTT. Protein product: CASRGTGDTQYF.